Given below is one TCR beta chain in context. This specimen belongs to a study of shared clonotypes between healthy human individuals. Study background: The plates for each donor numbered three CD4 naive, three CD4 memory, two CD8 naive and one CD8 memory.

CD8 memory merged CD45RO+ cells and CCR7-negative CD45RA+ TemRA cells into one population. Sorted-subset replicate PCR reactions were performed with about 190 ng DNA, corresponding to roughly 31,000 T cell genomes. Sequencing used immunoSEQ multiplex PCR; TCRdb keeps in-frame clones, though not all of them. In the table there are 400,000 or so clones, 90% to 98% of which are singletons. Sequenced sample: memory CD8+ T cells sorted from blood. Subset: CD45RO+ cells pooled with CCR7-negative TemRA cells. The receptor's source is a man aged 30-40 years in good health.

CDR3 loop: CASRPDRDHSYEQYF. Written as DNA, the CDR3 is TGTGCAAGTCGTCCTGACAGGGATCACTCCTACGAGCAGTACTTC. This chain uses TRBV12-2 with TRBJ2-5; TRBD1, the table's D call, was not compared with the DNA. The assigned J gene may be wrong: the sequence end matches TRBJ2-7 better. TRBV12-2 has pseudogene status. CDR3 length: 15 residues.